This is a list of T cell receptor beta chains from one sample in a study of T-cell memory formation after mild COVID-19. TCRdb re-derived calls from the 5' RACE reads in MiXCR, one entry per CDR3 protein. The sample records 300,000 to 350,000 distinct CDR3 sequences, over 11% being singletons. The sequenced sample was PBMCs or a T cell subset sorted from them (not recorded which). Source of these receptors: a man younger than 35 who had mild COVID-19 (a few samples of this study predate the infection). Cell type and time point are not known. CDR3s include the opening cysteine and the closing phenylalanine or tryptophan. The D gene is left open where the match is weak. Expanded clones get a size class; other rows say once, few or many, or leave the size out.

V gene,J gene,clone size,D gene,CDR3 protein,CDR3 DNA
TRBV27,TRBJ1-4,-,TRBD1,CASSRDRATNEKLFF,TGTGCCAGCAGCCGTGACAGGGCAACTAATGAAAAACTGTTTTTT
TRBV12-5,TRBJ2-3,few,-,CAQAAGQGPTDTQYF,TGTGCTCAGGCGGCGGGGCAGGGGCCCACAGATACGCAGTATTTT
TRBV7-2,TRBJ2-2,-,TRBD1,CASSPRTGSTGELFF,TGTGCCAGCAGCCCTAGGACAGGGTCCACCGGGGAGCTGTTTTTT
TRBV6-5,TRBJ1-1,-,-,CASSYSPRMGSGNTEAFF,TGTGCCAGCAGTTACTCGCCCAGGATGGGATCCGGAAACACTGAAGCTTTCTTT
TRBV21-1,TRBJ2-5,-,-,CASDETQYF,TGTGCCAGTGATGAGACCCAGTACTTC
TRBV6-6,TRBJ1-1,-,-,CASSYSAGVGTEAFF,TGTGCCAGCAGTTACTCGGCAGGGGTGGGCACTGAAGCTTTCTTT
TRBV27,TRBJ2-3,few,-,CASSLGPSGTDTQYF,TGTGCCAGCAGTTTAGGCCCGAGTGGGACAGATACGCAGTATTTT
TRBV7-2,TRBJ2-7,-,TRBD2,CASSLGTSGGHYEQYF,TGTGCCAGCAGCCTCGGGACTAGCGGGGGCCATTACGAGCAGTACTTC
TRBV7-2,TRBJ1-5,-,-,CASSFLALDQPQHF,TGTGCCAGCAGCTTTCTGGCATTGGATCAGCCCCAGCATTTT
TRBV25-1,TRBJ2-3,few,TRBD1,CASSTGVRRTDTQYF,TGTGCCAGCAGCACAGGGGTTCGGCGCACAGATACGCAGTATTTT
TRBV12-5,TRBJ2-1,-,-,CASGLVPGHEQFF,TGTGCTAGTGGTTTGGTACCGGGGCATGAGCAGTTCTTC
TRBV5-1,TRBJ2-7,-,-,CASSLAPGQSYEQYF,TGCGCCAGCAGCTTGGCCCCAGGGCAGTCCTACGAGCAGTACTTC
TRBV6-2/TRBV6-3,TRBJ1-1,few,-,CASTRLWNTEAFF,TGTGCCAGCACTCGTCTTTGGAACACTGAAGCTTTCTTT
TRBV6-2/TRBV6-3,TRBJ2-1,-,TRBD2,CASRLAGGDEQFF,TGTGCCAGCAGACTAGCGGGGGGAGATGAGCAGTTCTTC